The 22 T cell receptor beta chains given below trace back to one sample, sequenced in a study of beta chain features in type 1 diabetes. Expressed TCRB transcripts were sequenced, since all the RNA that had been isolated was reverse transcribed. The assay was immunoSEQ multiplex PCR, and TCRdb's table has in-frame clones only and misses some. The table has around 240,000 clones, about 10% seen once; the top ten hold 0.03% to 0.04%. The specimen sequenced was naive CD4+ T cells from blood. These receptors were taken from a woman between 18 and 29 years old in good health.

The table lists this clone with a few counts. The chain employs TRBV6-5 and TRBJ2-1; 13 bases agree with TRBD2. Looked up from germline, CDR1 is MNHEY and CDR2 is SVGAGI. This CDR3 comprises 15 residues. Losses at the gene ends were 6 bases for V and 8 bases for J; bases not matched to a gene: 7. This CDR3 reads CASRRTSGGSDEQFF. CDR3 nucleotide sequence: TGTGCCAGCAGAAGGACTAGCGGGGGAAGCGATGAGCAGTTCTTC.

This clone was detected a few times. The sample holds other DNA sequences that translate to the same CDR3. The rearrangement links TRBV5-1 to TRBJ2-7, with TRBD1 as a possible D gene (5 bases). V was cut by 1 base and J by 4 bases, with 9 bases left in between. This CDR3 has 13 amino acids. Germline V gives CDR1 SGHRS, CDR2 YFSETQ. The CDR3 protein is CASSLQGRYEQYF. CDR3 nucleotide sequence: TGCGCCAGCAGCTTGCAGGGAAGGTACGAGCAGTACTTC.

This clone occurred a few times. CDR3 nucleotide sequence: TGTGCCTGGAATTCAAGGACAGGGGTCGGCGAGCAGTACTTC. It yields the protein CAWNSRTGVGEQYF. The gene calls are TRBV30 and TRBJ2-7, with TRBD1 matching 9 bases. From germline, CDR1 is GTSNPN and CDR2 SVGIG (reference sequence). This CDR3 comprises 14 residues. The trim removed 4 bases at V and 6 bases at J, leaving 10 bases unmatched.

The chain carries TRBV5-4 and TRBJ1-1; D unclear. The V end was cut by 5 bases, the J end by 1 base, with 9 bases between. This CDR3 is built from 13 residues. Per the germline V gene, CDR1 is SGHNT and CDR2 is YYREEE (reference sequence). CDR3 nucleotides: TGTGCCAGCAGTACAGATGAGAACACTGAAGCTTTCTTT. Its translation is CASSTDENTEAFF. The full variable domain, completed using reference TRBV5-4 and TRBJ1-1, is ETGVTQSPTHLIKTRGQQVTLRCSSQSGHNTVSWYQQALGQGPQFIFQYYREEENGRGNFPPRFSGLQFPNYSSELNVNALELDDSALYLCASSTDENTEAFFGQGTRLTVV.

V gene TRBV19 combines with J gene TRBJ2-2; no clear D. The CDR3 totals 14 residues. V lost 3 bases to trimming and J lost 6 bases, with 11 bases between them. Germline V gene data show CDR1 as LNHDA and CDR2 as SQIVND (reference sequence). Here the CDR3 reads CASSMVRLAGELFF. DNA for the CDR3: TGTGCCAGTAGTATGGTCAGGTTGGCCGGGGAGCTGTTTTTT.

The chain carries TRBV14 and TRBJ2-3; 10 nucleotides agree with TRBD2. V shed 0 bases, J shed 2 bases, and the junction held 5 bases outside the gene matches. The V gene's germline CDR1 is SGHDN and CDR2 FVKESK. The CDR3 length is 17 residues. CDR3 nucleotides: TGTGCCAGCAGCCAAGATTTTGGACTAGCGGTCACAGATACGCAGTATTTT. Amino acid sequence: CASSQDFGLAVTDTQYF.

This clone was recorded at least ten times. The rearrangement uses TRBV7-9 and TRBJ2-1; tentatively, D is TRBD2 (6 bases). Germline V gives CDR1 SEHNR, CDR2 FQNEAQ (reference sequence). This CDR3 contains 13 residues. V lost 0 bases to trimming and J lost 9 bases, with 9 bases between them. The CDR3, as DNA: TGTGCCAGCAGCTTAGCGCAAGCGGGTGAGCAGTTCTTC. Translating gives CASSLAQAGEQFF.

This clone has only a few counts. The genes are TRBV6-5 and TRBJ1-2; weak D call: TRBD1 (6 bases). The germline gives CDR1 MNHEY, CDR2 SVGAGI. Between the trimmed V and J ends, which lost 6 bases and 7 bases, there was a span of 21 bases. This CDR3 region has 15 residues. The CDR3 nucleotides read TGTGCCAGCAGAGAATCGTGGGGGCCGGACGGTGGCTACACCTTC. As protein: CASRESWGPDGGYTF.

The chain combines TRBV5-1 with TRBJ2-3; TRBD2 agrees at 9 bases. CDR3 length equals 18 residues. V was pared by 0 bases and J by 0 bases, with 8 bases of the junction left unmatched. Germline V lookup: CDR1 SGHRS, CDR2 YFSETQ. CDR3 in amino acids: CASSLAGSGGPSTDTQYF. In DNA, the CDR3 is TGCGCCAGCAGCTTGGCGGGTAGCGGGGGACCTAGCACAGATACGCAGTATTTT. The full variable domain, rest sourced from reference TRBV5-1 and TRBJ2-3, is KAGVTQTPRYLIKTRGQQVTLSCSPISGHRSVSWYQQTPGQGLQFLFEYFSETQRNKGNFPGRFSGRQFSNSRSEMNVSTLELGDSALYLCASSLAGSGGPSTDTQYFGPGTRLTVL.

The chain uses TRBV18 and TRBJ1-6; 11 nucleotides line up with TRBD1. Trimming at V came to 5 bases and at J to 8 bases, leaving 8 bases not matched to a gene. CDR1 and CDR2 from the germline V gene are KGHSH and LQKENI. The CDR3 has 16 amino acids. The CDR3 nucleotides read TGTGCCAGCTCATCATGGGACAGGGGGTCGGATTCACCCCTCCACTTT. Amino acids: CASSSWDRGSDSPLHF. The variable domain in full, with the rest retrieved from reference TRBV18 and TRBJ1-6, is NAGVMQNPRHLVRRRGQEARLRCSPMKGHSHVYWYRQLPEEGLKFMVYLQKENIIDESGMPKERFSAEFPKEGPSILRIQQVVRGDSAAYFCASSSWDRGSDSPLHFGNGTRLTVT.

In this sample, this clone turned up a few times. The J gene is TRBJ2-3, the V gene TRBV29-1; 9 bases align to TRBD2. CDR1 and CDR2 (germline): SQVTM, ANQGSEA. Germline trimming cut 4 bases from V and 2 bases from J; bases unmatched to any gene: 1. CDR3 length: 13 amino acids. The CDR3 here is CSVGGRATDTQYF. The CDR3 DNA reads TGCAGCGTTGGCGGGAGGGCCACAGATACGCAGTATTTT.

This clone showed up just once. The chain carries TRBV14 and TRBJ2-5; the match to TRBD1 covers 11 bases. The junction had 13 bases not matched to a gene; V was cut back by 4 bases and J by 0 bases. Germline V gives CDR1 SGHDN, CDR2 FVKESK. The CDR3 runs 19 residues. CDR3 region: CASSRARTGGVVYQETQYF. CDR3 nucleotides: TGTGCCAGCAGCCGAGCCAGGACAGGGGGCGTGGTGTACCAAGAGACCCAGTACTTC.

V gene TRBV5-1 combines with J gene TRBJ2-3; D might be TRBD2 (7 bases). The CDR3 spans 15 residues. Germline V CDR1 and CDR2: SGHRS, YFSETQ. V dropped 4 bases and J dropped 3 bases, with 15 bases sitting between them. The CDR3 bases are TGCGCCAGCAGCGTTCAGGGGAGGGGGACAGATACGCAGTATTTT. Translated, it gives CASSVQGRGTDTQYF.

The rearrangement links TRBV30 to TRBJ2-1; perhaps TRBD2 as D (5 bases). Looked up from germline, CDR1 is GTSNPN and CDR2 is SVGIG (reference sequence). CDR3 size: 14 residues. Trimming took off 3 bases at V and 3 bases at J, with 12 bases between the two ends. The DNA for the CDR3 is TGTGCCTGGAGATTCCCCGGGGACTACAATGAGCAGTTCTTC. Translation: CAWRFPGDYNEQFF.

Only a few counts were recorded for this clone. The chain combines TRBV9 with TRBJ2-5; TRBD2 agrees at 12 bases. V shed 4 bases and J 2 bases; nucleotides not matched to a gene: 6. This CDR3 contains 16 residues. CDR1 SGDLS and CDR2 YYNGEE come from the germline V gene. The CDR3, as DNA: TGTGCCAGCAGCATGACTAGCGGGGGAGGGCAAGAGACCCAGTACTTC. Amino acids: CASSMTSGGGQETQYF.

This clone turned up a few times. This sequence joins TRBV6-6 and TRBJ2-3; TRBD1 matches at 7 bases. This CDR3 is built from 15 residues. V gave up 5 bases and J gave up 0 bases; unmatched junction bases: 5. Germline CDR1 and CDR2: MNHNY and SVGAGI (reference sequence). As DNA, the CDR3 is TGTGCCAGCAGTCAGGGGGACGGTAGCACAGATACGCAGTATTTT. Amino acid sequence: CASSQGDGSTDTQYF.

V gene TRBV2 combines with J gene TRBJ1-1, with 8 bases aligning to TRBD1. V trimming: 6 bases; J trimming: 5 bases; junction bases outside the gene matches: 5. The germline V gene has CDR1 SNHLY and CDR2 FYNNEI. The CDR3 covers 13 residues. The CDR3 protein is CASSGQGITEAFF. The CDR3 DNA is TGTGCCAGCAGCGGACAGGGAATAACTGAAGCTTTCTTT.

The chain is built from TRBV7-9 and TRBJ2-7; D unresolved. The CDR3 consists of 15 residues. Germline values: CDR1 SEHNR, CDR2 FQNEAQ (reference sequence). The V and J ends lost 4 bases and 4 bases respectively, with 17 bases between them. CDR3 DNA sequence: TGTGCCAGCAGCTCCATGCAGAGAACTATTTACGAGCAGTACTTC. Translating it yields CASSSMQRTIYEQYF.

The gene calls are TRBV6-5 and TRBJ2-7, with 7 bases fitting TRBD2. Germline CDR1 and CDR2: MNHEY and SVGAGI. This CDR3 has 15 residues. The V segment lost 0 bases and the J segment 2 bases; nucleotides outside the gene matches: 4. In DNA form, the CDR3 reads TGTGCCAGCAGTTACTCGAGGCTAGCGGCCTACGAGCAGTACTTC. This sequence encodes CASSYSRLAAYEQYF.

The sample holds a few counts of this clone. V usage is TRBV19 and J usage is TRBJ2-2, with 10 bases aligning to TRBD1. Unmatched junction bases numbered 1, after V lost 4 bases and J lost 5 bases. Germline loops: CDR1 LNHDA, CDR2 SQIVND (reference sequence). This CDR3 has 14 residues. This CDR3 is CASSRTGGTGELFF. The CDR3, as DNA: TGTGCCAGTAGTAGGACAGGGGGAACCGGGGAGCTGTTTTTT.

The chain carries TRBV11-2 and TRBJ1-3; no clear D gene. Looked up from germline, CDR1 is SGHAT and CDR2 is FQNNGV. This CDR3 spans 16 amino acids. Trimming stripped 2 bases from V and 0 bases from J, with 11 bases between. The CDR3 DNA sequence: TGTGCCAGCAGCTTACTTCCAGCGGACTCTGGAAACACCATATATTTT. It codes for CASSLLPADSGNTIYF.

The chain has TRBV19 and TRBJ1-5; TRBD1 agrees at 9 bases. After removal of 0 bases from V and 1 base from J, the junction contained 4 bases not matched to a gene. This CDR3 comprises 17 residues. Germline V gene lookup returns CDR1 LNHDA and CDR2 SQIVND (reference sequence). The chain's CDR3 is CASSIDRGQGSNQPQHF. The CDR3 DNA sequence: TGTGCCAGTAGTATAGATAGAGGACAGGGGAGCAATCAGCCCCAGCATTTT.